This T cell receptor beta chain was sequenced for a study of shared T cell receptors in the human thymus (dated by TCRdb to the early 2020s). About the investigation overall: The study investigated the way shared, self-reactive T-cell receptor alpha chains are produced in the human thymus.

Counted from cysteine to phenylalanine, this CDR3 has 13 amino acids. Only the CDR3 region is kept as DNA, spanning 39 bases read in frame from base 1. Trimming accounts for 11 bases at V and 5 bases at J, while the number of junction bases matched to no gene is 8. CDR1 and CDR2, per the germline V gene, are MNHEY and SVGAGI. The library was made by the immunoSEQ multiplex PCR assay. TCRdb took this table from immuneACCESS and kept in-frame rearrangements with V and J called. Such tables lack part of the clones; where checked against another copy, unresolved V genes explain under half of the gap, and the rest is unexplained. Counted in this sample were more than 300,000 clones; over 90% of them appeared once. The ten top clones hold around 0.019% of the sample. A word on this clone: This clone's antigen is unknown. Base qualities were left out, and no much larger clone turns up one base away.

This sequence uses TRBV6-5 and TRBJ2-1; 8 middle bases align to TRBD2. Sequences were obtained from thymocytes. The TCR was taken from a human donor. Here is the DNA: TGTGCCTGCGGGGGGAGCAGGGACAATGAGCAGTTCTTC. Translation gives CACGGSRDNEQFF.